The rows below give T cell receptor beta chains drawn from one sample of a study of cytomegalovirus exposure and HLA in healthy donors. This table comes from immunoSEQ multiplex PCR, and its TCRdb copy is limited to in-frame clones, with some not included. In the table there are 220,000 or so clones, about 89% of which are singletons. The specimen sequenced was PBMCs. These receptors all come from a woman aged 18-29 years in good health and CMV-seronegative. Each CDR3 is given with its conserved first and last residue. Fields, in order: clone size, V gene, J gene, D gene, CDR3 protein, CDR3 DNA. D genes are given only for firm matches. Not all rows give a size; the values are once, few, many and, for expanded clones, a class.

clone size: .; V gene: TRBV5-1; J gene: TRBJ2-1; D gene: .; CDR3 protein: CASSVFTESSYNEQFF; CDR3 DNA: TGCGCCAGCAGCGTTTTCACAGAGAGCTCCTACAATGAGCAGTTCTTC
clone size: .; V gene: TRBV6-1; J gene: TRBJ1-1; D gene: .; CDR3 protein: CASSEGLGRVNTEAFF; CDR3 DNA: TGTGCCAGCAGTGAAGGGCTTGGCCGGGTGAACACTGAAGCTTTCTTT
clone size: .; V gene: TRBV29-1; J gene: TRBJ2-1; D gene: TRBD2; CDR3 protein: CSVEKPGLASSSYNEQFF; CDR3 DNA: TGCAGCGTTGAAAAGCCGGGACTAGCTTCAAGCTCCTACAATGAGCAGTTCTTC
clone size: .; V gene: TRBV5-6; J gene: TRBJ2-2; D gene: TRBD1; CDR3 protein: CASSLAGTGSGTGELFF; CDR3 DNA: TGTGCCAGCAGCTTGGCCGGGACAGGGTCAGGCACCGGGGAGCTGTTTTTT
clone size: .; V gene: TRBV2; J gene: TRBJ2-7; D gene: TRBD1; CDR3 protein: CASSEGGQGTHEQYF; CDR3 DNA: TGTGCCAGCAGTGAAGGTGGACAGGGTACCCACGAGCAGTACTTC
clone size: .; V gene: TRBV30; J gene: TRBJ2-1; D gene: TRBD2; CDR3 protein: CAWSASGGGRAYNEQFF; CDR3 DNA: TGTGCCTGGAGTGCCTCCGGCGGCGGGAGGGCCTACAATGAGCAGTTCTTC
clone size: once; V gene: TRBV15; J gene: TRBJ1-5; D gene: .; CDR3 protein: CATSTHRRIAPQPQHF; CDR3 DNA: TGTGCCACCAGCACACACAGGCGAATCGCTCCTCAGCCCCAGCATTTT
clone size: .; V gene: TRBV6-6; J gene: TRBJ2-5; D gene: .; CDR3 protein: CASSYHRVETQYF; CDR3 DNA: TGTGCCAGCAGTTACCACAGGGTGGAGACCCAGTACTTC
clone size: .; V gene: TRBV30; J gene: TRBJ2-6; D gene: TRBD1; CDR3 protein: CACNFQGASSGANVLTF; CDR3 DNA: TGTGCCTGCAATTTCCAGGGGGCCAGCTCTGGGGCCAACGTCCTGACTTTC
clone size: .; V gene: TRBV9; J gene: TRBJ2-1; D gene: TRBD2; CDR3 protein: CASSVGLAENEQFF; CDR3 DNA: TGTGCCAGCAGCGTAGGTCTAGCGGAAAATGAGCAGTTCTTC
clone size: .; V gene: TRBV10-3; J gene: TRBJ2-7; D gene: .; CDR3 protein: CAISDYREQYF; CDR3 DNA: TGTGCCATCAGTGACTATCGGGAGCAGTACTTC
clone size: .; V gene: TRBV25-1; J gene: TRBJ2-3; D gene: TRBD1; CDR3 protein: CASSESGTGRDTQYF; CDR3 DNA: TGTGCCAGCAGTGAATCCGGGACAGGGAGGGATACGCAGTATTTT
clone size: .; V gene: TRBV5-1; J gene: TRBJ2-3; D gene: TRBD2; CDR3 protein: CASSAGLAGSTDTQYF; CDR3 DNA: TGCGCCAGCAGCGCTGGACTAGCGGGGTCAACAGATACGCAGTATTTT
clone size: .; V gene: TRBV28; J gene: TRBJ1-1; D gene: TRBD1; CDR3 protein: CASRAPGQGWSEAFF; CDR3 DNA: TGTGCCAGCAGGGCTCCGGGACAGGGATGGTCTGAAGCTTTCTTT
clone size: .; V gene: TRBV27; J gene: TRBJ2-2; D gene: .; CDR3 protein: CASSPNTGELFF; CDR3 DNA: TGTGCCAGCAGTCCAAACACCGGGGAGCTGTTTTTT
clone size: .; V gene: TRBV6-5; J gene: TRBJ1-2; D gene: TRBD1; CDR3 protein: CASSYSGQGNYGYTF; CDR3 DNA: TGTGCCAGCAGTTACTCGGGACAGGGGAACTATGGCTACACCTTC
clone size: .; V gene: TRBV15; J gene: TRBJ2-6; D gene: .; CDR3 protein: CATSRDQGTGANVLTF; CDR3 DNA: TGTGCCACCAGCAGAGATCAGGGTACCGGGGCCAACGTCCTGACTTTC
clone size: .; V gene: TRBV11-3; J gene: TRBJ2-7; D gene: TRBD2; CDR3 protein: CASSLGTSYEQYF; CDR3 DNA: TGTGCCAGCAGCTTAGGGACTAGCTACGAGCAGTACTTC
clone size: .; V gene: TRBV9; J gene: TRBJ1-5; D gene: TRBD1; CDR3 protein: CASSGGDSYSNQPQHF; CDR3 DNA: TGTGCCAGCAGCGGGGGGGACAGTTATAGCAATCAGCCCCAGCATTTT
clone size: few; V gene: TRBV18; J gene: TRBJ2-5; D gene: TRBD1; CDR3 protein: CASSPGQGTQYF; CDR3 DNA: TGTGCCAGCTCACCGGGACAGGGGACCCAGTACTTC
clone size: once; V gene: TRBV9; J gene: TRBJ1-3; D gene: TRBD1; CDR3 protein: CASSSLLQGKGNTIYF; CDR3 DNA: TGTGCCAGCAGCTCACTCCTACAGGGGAAGGGAAACACCATATATTTT
clone size: .; V gene: TRBV27; J gene: TRBJ2-7; D gene: TRBD1; CDR3 protein: CASSLHGQGERYEQYF; CDR3 DNA: TGTGCCAGCAGTCTACACGGACAGGGCGAACGATACGAGCAGTACTTC
clone size: .; V gene: TRBV30; J gene: TRBJ1-1; D gene: TRBD1; CDR3 protein: CAWSHGGGGTGLVTEAFF; CDR3 DNA: TGTGCCTGGAGTCACGGCGGCGGCGGGACAGGGCTCGTCACTGAAGCTTTCTTT
clone size: .; V gene: TRBV27; J gene: TRBJ2-7; D gene: TRBD2; CDR3 protein: CASSPDGLAEKYF; CDR3 DNA: TGTGCCAGCAGTCCCGATGGACTAGCGGAAAAGTACTTC
clone size: .; V gene: TRBV19; J gene: TRBJ2-5; D gene: .; CDR3 protein: CASSISLSETQYF; CDR3 DNA: TGTGCCAGTAGTATCTCTCTTAGTGAGACCCAGTACTTC
clone size: .; V gene: TRBV6-5; J gene: TRBJ2-5; D gene: .; CDR3 protein: CASSYGDKGFQETQYF; CDR3 DNA: TGTGCCAGCAGTTATGGGGACAAGGGGTTTCAAGAGACCCAGTACTTC
clone size: .; V gene: TRBV28; J gene: TRBJ2-1; D gene: .; CDR3 protein: CASRSGRFYSYNEQFF; CDR3 DNA: TGTGCCAGCAGAAGCGGACGTTTCTACTCCTACAATGAGCAGTTCTTC
clone size: once; V gene: TRBV5-4; J gene: TRBJ1-1; D gene: TRBD1; CDR3 protein: CASRRQTGTGDDQAFF; CDR3 DNA: TGTGCCAGCAGACGCCAAACCGGGACAGGGGACGATCAAGCTTTCTTT
clone size: .; V gene: TRBV9; J gene: TRBJ2-7; D gene: .; CDR3 protein: CASSVGWTKPYEQYF; CDR3 DNA: TGTGCCAGCAGCGTAGGATGGACTAAACCCTACGAGCAGTACTTC
clone size: once; V gene: TRBV11-3; J gene: TRBJ2-7; D gene: .; CDR3 protein: CAPYRQGAFSGSHYEQYF; CDR3 DNA: TGTGCCCCCTACAGACAGGGGGCTTTTAGCGGGAGTCACTACGAGCAGTACTTC
clone size: .; V gene: TRBV6-1; J gene: TRBJ2-5; D gene: TRBD2; CDR3 protein: CARLAGEWETQYF; CDR3 DNA: TGTGCCAGGCTAGCGGGAGAATGGGAGACCCAGTACTTC
clone size: few; V gene: TRBV4-1; J gene: TRBJ1-2; D gene: TRBD1; CDR3 protein: CASSPRQGDYGYTF; CDR3 DNA: TGCGCCAGCAGCCCTAGACAGGGAGACTATGGCTACACCTTC
clone size: .; V gene: TRBV9; J gene: TRBJ1-2; D gene: .; CDR3 protein: CASSPGVDDYGYTF; CDR3 DNA: TGTGCCAGCAGCCCGGGGGTTGATGACTATGGCTACACCTTC
clone size: once; V gene: TRBV28; J gene: TRBJ1-1; D gene: .; CDR3 protein: CASSQGVVLRKAEAFF; CDR3 DNA: TGTGCCAGCAGCCAAGGGGTCGTCCTAAGAAAGGCGGAAGCTTTCTTT
clone size: .; V gene: TRBV6-4; J gene: TRBJ1-6; D gene: .; CDR3 protein: CASSVAGTRNSPLHF; CDR3 DNA: TGTGCCAGCAGTGTCGCCGGGACAAGGAATTCACCCCTCCACTTT
clone size: .; V gene: TRBV25-1; J gene: TRBJ2-5; D gene: .; CDR3 protein: CASSEPRGRETQYF; CDR3 DNA: TGTGCCAGCAGTGAACCTAGGGGTCGCGAGACCCAGTACTTC
clone size: .; V gene: TRBV9; J gene: TRBJ1-1; D gene: .; CDR3 protein: CASSVAVERNTEAFF; CDR3 DNA: TGTGCCAGCAGCGTAGCTGTAGAGAGGAACACTGAAGCTTTCTTT
clone size: .; V gene: TRBV6-1; J gene: TRBJ1-2; D gene: .; CDR3 protein: CASSDPTEHSRYGYTF; CDR3 DNA: TGTGCCAGCAGTGACCCGACAGAACATTCTCGCTATGGCTACACCTTC
clone size: .; V gene: TRBV15; J gene: TRBJ1-2; D gene: .; CDR3 protein: CATSRDITGPGYTF; CDR3 DNA: TGTGCCACCAGCAGAGATATAACAGGGCCCGGCTACACCTTC
clone size: .; V gene: TRBV2; J gene: TRBJ2-5; D gene: .; CDR3 protein: CASTPYRSLETQYF; CDR3 DNA: TGTGCCAGCACCCCATATCGGTCCTTAGAGACCCAGTACTTC
clone size: .; V gene: TRBV30; J gene: TRBJ1-1; D gene: .; CDR3 protein: CAWIYRSTEAFF; CDR3 DNA: TGTGCCTGGATCTACCGAAGCACTGAAGCTTTCTTT
clone size: .; V gene: TRBV11-2; J gene: TRBJ2-3; D gene: TRBD2; CDR3 protein: CASSFTSGSVGTDTQYF; CDR3 DNA: TGTGCCAGCAGCTTCACTAGCGGGAGTGTCGGTACAGATACGCAGTATTTT
clone size: once; V gene: TRBV5-1; J gene: TRBJ1-3; D gene: .; CDR3 protein: CASSPAASGNTIYF; CDR3 DNA: TGCGCCAGCAGCCCAGCGGCCTCTGGAAACACCATATATTTT
clone size: once; V gene: TRBV11-2; J gene: TRBJ1-1; D gene: TRBD1; CDR3 protein: CASSLMSTGVMNTEAFF; CDR3 DNA: TGTGCCAGCAGCTTAATGTCAACAGGGGTCATGAACACTGAAGCTTTCTTT
clone size: .; V gene: TRBV7-8; J gene: TRBJ2-7; D gene: .; CDR3 protein: CASSLAHKPYEQYF; CDR3 DNA: TGTGCCAGCAGCTTAGCTCATAAGCCGTACGAGCAGTACTTC
clone size: .; V gene: TRBV28; J gene: TRBJ1-1; D gene: .; CDR3 protein: CANVPFRADTEAFF; CDR3 DNA: TGTGCCAACGTTCCCTTCAGGGCGGACACTGAAGCTTTCTTT
clone size: .; V gene: TRBV4-2; J gene: TRBJ2-3; D gene: .; CDR3 protein: CASSRDSADTQYF; CDR3 DNA: TGTGCCAGCAGCCGGGACTCAGCCGATACGCAGTATTTT
clone size: .; V gene: TRBV10-1; J gene: TRBJ2-5; D gene: TRBD2; CDR3 protein: CASSPGLATRETQYF; CDR3 DNA: TGCGCCAGCAGTCCGGGACTAGCGACACGAGAGACCCAGTACTTC
clone size: .; V gene: TRBV7-9; J gene: TRBJ2-7; D gene: .; CDR3 protein: CASSLLQAYEQYF; CDR3 DNA: TGTGCCAGCAGCTTACTACAGGCGTACGAGCAGTACTTC
clone size: .; V gene: TRBV4-2; J gene: TRBJ1-2; D gene: .; CDR3 protein: CATYHNRADGYTF; CDR3 DNA: TGTGCCACGTATCATAACAGGGCCGATGGCTACACCTTC
clone size: .; V gene: TRBV5-1; J gene: TRBJ1-2; D gene: .; CDR3 protein: CASSLDRDTSYGYTF; CDR3 DNA: TGCGCCAGCAGCTTGGACAGGGATACGAGCTATGGCTACACCTTC
clone size: .; V gene: TRBV28; J gene: TRBJ1-5; D gene: .; CDR3 protein: CASKIQEIGQPQHF; CDR3 DNA: TGTGCCAGCAAAATACAGGAGATCGGTCAGCCCCAGCATTTT
clone size: .; V gene: TRBV6-4; J gene: TRBJ1-2; D gene: .; CDR3 protein: CASSAIQGGGYTF; CDR3 DNA: TGTGCCAGCAGTGCGATTCAGGGAGGTGGCTACACCTTC
clone size: .; V gene: TRBV29-1; J gene: TRBJ1-2; D gene: TRBD1; CDR3 protein: CSADPGQNYGYTF; CDR3 DNA: TGCAGCGCCGACCCGGGACAGAACTATGGCTACACCTTC